This T cell receptor beta chain was observed in a study of beta chain features in type 1 diabetes (dated by TCRdb to between 2018 and 2020). Regarding the complete study: Mean age, gender distribution, total cell number and subset yield were not different between patients and healthy donors. A total of roughly 110 million sorted cells were examined across all samples, and the number of cells per subset was strongly correlated with RNA yield. The study compared the TCRB repertoires of sorted circulating CD4+ T cell subsets in recently diagnosed type 1 diabetes patients with those in matched healthy donors. Regulatory and stem cell-like memory subsets were isolated from only 8 patients and roughly eight healthy donors, whereas naive and central memory subsets came from all 30 or so donors. General findings and caveats noted by the study authors: Shorter templates might have been favored by PCR, but patient and control samples were amplified and corrected together, so both groups would have been affected equally by any skew. Type 1 diabetes patients showed a moderate but significant shortening of TCRB CDR3 length in all four CD4+ subsets. Fewer insertions and more nucleotide deletions at VDJ recombination sites were observed in patients with type 1 diabetes, implying thymic rearrangement abnormalities. Because the HLA sub-analyses included only small numbers of individuals, any influence of HLA type on TCRB rearrangement was left unresolved. Because cDNA was sequenced instead of genomic DNA, highly expressing activated cells could be over-represented, though the groups showed no difference in activation or CD3 levels. Naive, central memory and regulatory TCRB repertoires appeared to be more alike among patients than among healthy donors.

A single peripheral blood draw of 95 to 150 mL on average was collected from each donor into heparinised tubes. A BD FACSAria II and a panel including CD45RO, CCR7, CD25, CD127, CD95 and CD27 were used to sort naive, central memory, regulatory and stem cell-like memory CD4+ T cells. Every sorted population had a purity above 95%. PBMCs were separated immediately by Lymphoprep density gradient centrifugation and were stained directly, without being cultured. So that batch effects would be minimized, each experiment stained and sorted samples in pairs, pairing one healthy donor with one patient. V has 0 bases trimmed and J has 10 bases trimmed; junction bases matching no gene number 12. Taken from the germline V gene, the CDR1 and CDR2 loops are SGHRS and YFSETQ. Including cysteine and phenylalanine, the CDR3 has 15 amino acids. Only the CDR3 DNA is retained, 45 bases long and in frame from the first base.

For this clone: Which antigen it targets is not known. The record has no base qualities; no much larger clone is one base away.

The entire isolated RNA was reverse transcribed using the High Capacity cDNA Reverse Transcription Kit, and thus expressed TCRB transcripts were sequenced. Deep immunoSEQ sequencing was performed on naive, central memory and regulatory T cell samples, with an average of about 4 million total reads per sample. Sorted cells were lysed in RLT buffer, and RNA was extracted using DNase-treated RNeasy Micro or Mini kits according to cell number. To prevent cross-contamination, every cell subset was processed on its own, while patient and healthy donor samples were processed together. The immunoSEQ multiplex PCR was used to amplify TCRB sequences from cDNA, yielding 87-bp fragments that span the CDR3 region. Amplicons were sequenced on the Illumina HiSeq platform. The original methods were these. PCR bias was corrected computationally using synthetic template baselines, and reads within Hamming distance 2 were collapsed, with unmergeable singletons discarded. Reads were aligned against IMGT to assign V, D and J genes, CDR3 length and insertions or deletions at six rearrangement sites. Clonotype counts were normalized to sorted cell number within each subset before computing true diversity and Gini coefficients with the tcR R package. The overlap coefficient, calculated on TCRB nucleotide sequences, was used to measure repertoire sharing. TCRdb provides this immuneACCESS table in a form limited to in-frame rearrangements. Some clones are lacking; in checked studies, under half of them reflect an unresolved V gene, and why the rest are absent is not known. V and J calls and clone size follow that table, whereas D and trimming were derived from the DNA. The sample includes a few hundred thousand clones, with around a tenth observed a single time. The ten biggest clones cover roughly 0.6% of the sample.

The receptor was isolated from a man aged 25 to 40 with type 1 diabetes. Rearrangement joined TRBV5-1 to TRBJ1-1, with 7 junctional bases fitting TRBD1. The sample taken for sequencing was central memory CD4+ T cells from blood. The bases read TGCGCCAGCAGCTTGGGGCCCGCCGGGACAGATCCAGCTTTCTTT. Its product reads: CASSLGPAGTDPAFF.